The 6 T cell receptor beta chains presented below share a single source sample, sequenced in a study of blood T cell repertoires in COVID-19. Repertoires were generated with immunoSEQ multiplex PCR, while TCRdb's copy carries only in-frame clones and drops some. Among some 420,000 clones listed, roughly nine tenths were seen once. The sequenced sample was PBMCs or T cells enriched from blood (not recorded which). These receptor sequences come from a man aged 25-40 years who had recovered from COVID-19.

The rearrangement uses TRBV28 and TRBJ2-1, with TRBD2 matching over 9 bases. The V segment lost 8 bases and the J segment 15 bases; nucleotides outside the gene matches: 14. The CDR3 extends over 13 amino acids. The germline CDR1 and CDR2 sequences are MDHEN and SYDVKM. Here the CDR3 reads CASLPSPSGTAFF. CDR3 coding DNA: TGTGCCAGCCTACCTTCCCCTAGCGGGACGGCGTTCTTC.

This chain connects TRBV2 to TRBJ1-6; maybe TRBD1 (6 bases). CDR1 and CDR2 from the germline V gene are SNHLY and FYNNEI. The V and J ends lost 4 bases and 7 bases respectively, with 11 bases between them. The CDR3 covers 14 residues. CDR3 in amino acids: CASSVTGLNSPLHF. CDR3 DNA: TGTGCCAGCAGTGTGACAGGATTGAATTCACCCCTCCACTTT.

V usage is TRBV4-2 and J usage is TRBJ1-2, with TRBD1 identical over 8 bases. The CDR3 is 15 residues long. J lost 8 bases, V lost 1 base, and 9 bases had no gene match. Germline-derived CDR1 and CDR2 are LGHNA and YNFKEQ. CDR3 nucleotide sequence: TGTGCCAGCAGCCAAGTTGGACAGGGCGACGGCGGCTACACCTTC. This encodes CASSQVGQGDGGYTF.

Points on this clone: Because the CDR3's place on the DNA is in doubt, the DNA is left out and the CDR3 is given as listed by TCRdb. The V and J genes are TRBV1 and TRBJ2-1; the table's D gene call, TRBD1, was not cross checked with the DNA. TRBV1 is described as a pseudogene. Including both end residues, the CDR3 is 18 amino acids long. CDR3 sequence: CTSSPKVAGGSSYNEQFF.

This clone was counted a single time. The rearrangement links TRBV18 to TRBJ1-6, with 8 bases identical to TRBD1. Germline trimming cut 0 bases from V and 8 bases from J; bases unmatched to any gene: 6. Germline V CDR1 and CDR2: KGHSH, LQKENI. The CDR3 is 16 amino acids. CDR3 nucleotides: TGTGCCAGCTCACCACCGTTGACAGGGGCGGATTCACCCCTCCACTTT. Its translation: CASSPPLTGADSPLHF.

The CDR3 DNA reads TGTGCCAGCAGCTCCCCTGCCGTCGGAGACTACGAGCAGTACTTC. This codes for CASSSPAVGDYEQYF. The chain couples TRBV7-9 to TRBJ2-7; D gene ambiguous. CDR3 length equals 15 residues. V was shortened by 4 bases and J by 3 bases, with 16 bases between the two germline ends. Germline CDR1 SEHNR, CDR2 FQNEAQ (reference sequence).